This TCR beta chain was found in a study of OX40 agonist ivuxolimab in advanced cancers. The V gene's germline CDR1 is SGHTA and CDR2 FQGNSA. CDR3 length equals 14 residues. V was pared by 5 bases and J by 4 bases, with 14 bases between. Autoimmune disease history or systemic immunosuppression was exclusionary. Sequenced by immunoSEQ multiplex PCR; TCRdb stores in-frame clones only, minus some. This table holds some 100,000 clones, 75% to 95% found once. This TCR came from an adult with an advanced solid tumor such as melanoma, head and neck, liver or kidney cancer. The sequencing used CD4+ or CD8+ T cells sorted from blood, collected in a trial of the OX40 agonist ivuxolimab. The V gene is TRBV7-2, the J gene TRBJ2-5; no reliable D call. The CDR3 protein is CASSQAGRRETQYF. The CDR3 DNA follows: TGTGCCAGCAGCCAGGCTGGACGGAGAGAGACCCAGTACTTC.